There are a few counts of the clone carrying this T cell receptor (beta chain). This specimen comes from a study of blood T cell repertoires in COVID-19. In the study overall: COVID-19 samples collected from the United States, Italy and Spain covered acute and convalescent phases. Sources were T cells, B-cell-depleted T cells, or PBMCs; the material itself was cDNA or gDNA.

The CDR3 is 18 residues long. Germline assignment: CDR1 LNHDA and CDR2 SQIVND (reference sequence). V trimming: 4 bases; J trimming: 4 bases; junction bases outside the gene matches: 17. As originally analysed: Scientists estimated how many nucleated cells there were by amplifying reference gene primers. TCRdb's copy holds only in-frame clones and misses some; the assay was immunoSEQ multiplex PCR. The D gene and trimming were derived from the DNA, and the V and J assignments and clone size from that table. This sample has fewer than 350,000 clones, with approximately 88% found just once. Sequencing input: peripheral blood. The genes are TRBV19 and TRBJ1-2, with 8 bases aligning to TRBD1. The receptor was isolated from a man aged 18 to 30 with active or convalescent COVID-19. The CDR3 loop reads CASSRQGIGQGAGYGYTF. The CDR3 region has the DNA TGTGCCAGTAGTAGACAGGGGATAGGGCAGGGGGCCGGCTATGGCTACACCTTC.